Presented here are 27 T cell receptor beta chains from one specimen sequenced in a study of T-cell reconstitution after alpha-beta-depleted transplantation in children. Molecular barcoding with unique molecular identifiers was used for the TCRbeta library. A single record per CDR3 protein comes from TCRdb applying MiXCR to the PCR reads. The data show fewer than 500,000 distinct CDR3 sequences, around two fifths seen once. The sample here was PBMCs, taken before TCRalphabeta/CD19-depleted stem cell transplant. Source of these receptors: a girl aged 2-10 years with aplastic anemia, due to receive a stem cell transplant.

DNA of the CDR3: TGCAGTGCTAAGACCGAATTGTGGTACGAGCAGTACTTC. Translated: CSAKTELWYEQYF. V usage is TRBV20-1 and J usage is TRBJ2-7; D gene unclear. Germline V lookup: CDR1 DFQATT, CDR2 SNEGSKA (reference sequence). The CDR3 has 13 amino acids. Between the trimmed V and J ends, which lost 4 bases and 4 bases, there was a span of 14 bases.

This clonotype was seen many times. The J gene is TRBJ2-1, the V gene TRBV7-2; D not resolved. Between the trimmed V and J ends, which lost 5 bases and 3 bases, there was a span of 17 bases. Looked up from germline, CDR1 is SGHTA and CDR2 is FQGNSA. This CDR3 is 16 amino acids long. In DNA, the CDR3 is TGTGCCAGCAGCCAGTCGGGCGCTACCCTCTACAATGAGCAGTTCTTC. This codes for CASSQSGATLYNEQFF. The complete variable domain, with remaining parts taken from reference TRBV7-2 and TRBJ2-1, reads GAGVSQSPSNKVTEKGKDVELRCDPISGHTALYWYRQSLGQGLEFLIYFQGNSAPDKSGLPSDRFSAERTGGSVSTLTIQRTQQEDSAVYLCASSQSGATLYNEQFFGPGTRLTVL.

The J gene is TRBJ2-5, the V gene TRBV10-3, with 8 bases aligning to TRBD2. J lost 3 bases, V lost 6 bases, and 9 bases had no gene match. Germline loops: CDR1 ENHRY, CDR2 SYGVKD. The CDR3 is 15 residues long. The CDR3 region is CAISDRGGKEETQYF. CDR3 coding DNA: TGTGCCATCAGCGACCGGGGGGGTAAAGAAGAGACCCAGTACTTC.

The genes are TRBV10-2 and TRBJ1-1; possible D gene TRBD1, 5 bases. Germline CDR1 and CDR2: WSHSY and SAAADI. The CDR3 runs to 14 residues. The V gene lost 6 bases and the J gene lost 6 bases, with 17 bases spanning the gap. This chain's CDR3 is CASSPRKGSAEAFF. The CDR3 bases are TGCGCCAGCAGCCCCAGGAAGGGGAGCGCTGAAGCTTTCTTT.

The chain uses TRBV3-1 and TRBJ1-2; a possible D gene is TRBD1 (5 bases). This CDR3 comprises 15 residues. Germline values: CDR1 LGHDT, CDR2 YNNKEL (reference sequence). Deletions cut 0 bases from V and 5 bases from J, with 13 bases between. CDR3 sequence (DNA): TGTGCCAGCAGCCAAGATCCTGGCAGGGAATATGGCTACACCTTC. Protein sequence: CASSQDPGREYGYTF.

The V call is TRBV20-1, the J call TRBJ2-1; 7 bases line up with TRBD2. The CDR3 contains 13 residues. Trimming removed 6 bases from V and 7 bases from J; junction bases left unmatched: 9. CDR1 and CDR2 (germline): DFQATT, SNEGSKA (reference sequence). The CDR3 protein is CSAARPGGNEQFF. CDR3 DNA: TGCAGTGCCGCCCGACCGGGGGGAAATGAGCAGTTCTTC.

The V and J genes are TRBV20-1 and TRBJ2-7, with unresolved D. Germline CDR1 DFQATT, CDR2 SNEGSKA (reference sequence). The V gene lost 5 bases and the J gene lost 1 base, with 18 bases spanning the gap. There are 15 residues in the CDR3. The CDR3 DNA reads TGCAGTGCTCCCGGAATTACCCATGGATCCTACGAGCAGTACTTC. Translating gives CSAPGITHGSYEQYF.

The chain links TRBV20-1 to TRBJ2-3; 11 bases agree with TRBD2. The CDR3 has 15 residues. The V and J ends lost 6 bases and 6 bases, in that order; junction bases with no gene match: 11. In germline, CDR1 is DFQATT, CDR2 SNEGSKA (reference sequence). CDR3 nucleotides: TGCAGTGCGCCGGCGACTAGCGGGATAGGGGATACGCAGTATTTT. Translated, it gives CSAPATSGIGDTQYF.

This clonotype came up a few times. This chain connects TRBV19 to TRBJ2-1; TRBD2 matches 11 bases. V shed 3 bases and J 2 bases; nucleotides not matched to a gene: 0. CDR1 and CDR2 (germline): LNHDA, SQIVND (reference sequence). The CDR3 runs to 15 residues. CDR3 sequence reads: CASSMGLAAYNEQFF. In DNA, the CDR3 is TGTGCCAGTAGTATGGGACTAGCGGCCTACAATGAGCAGTTCTTC.

This clonotype was observed a single time. The rearrangement joins TRBV7-8 to TRBJ2-3, with D perhaps TRBD1 or TRBD2 (6 bases each). The germline V gene has CDR1 SGHVS and CDR2 FQNEAQ. This CDR3 is 18 amino acids long. Trimming left V 0 bases short and J 2 bases short, with 18 bases between. The chain's CDR3 is CASSLAQVGGNPTDTQYF. As DNA, the CDR3 is TGTGCCAGCAGCTTAGCGCAGGTGGGGGGCAACCCCACAGATACGCAGTATTTT.

The chain carries TRBV5-6 and TRBJ2-5; 9 bases are shared with TRBD1. The junction had 7 bases not matched to a gene; V was cut back by 4 bases and J by 3 bases. The CDR3 loop spans 15 amino acids. CDR1 and CDR2 (germline): SGHDT, YYEEEE. The DNA of the CDR3 is TGTGCCAGCAGCAAACAGGGGGCTGGTAAAGAGACCCAGTACTTC. Amino acids: CASSKQGAGKETQYF.

This sequence joins TRBV29-1 and TRBJ2-7; possibly TRBD1 or TRBD2 for D (6 bases each). The germline gives CDR1 SQVTM, CDR2 ANQGSEA. The CDR3 contains 14 residues. Trimming stripped 6 bases from V and 2 bases from J, with 17 bases between. Here the CDR3 DNA reads TGCAGCGTCAAAGGCGGGACATTGGCCTACGAGCAGTACTTC. It codes for CSVKGGTLAYEQYF.

The chain links TRBV6-2 or TRBV6-3 to TRBJ2-7; TRBD1 is a possible D gene (7 bases). The V gene lost 10 bases and the J gene lost 1 base, with 14 bases spanning the gap. This CDR3 comprises 13 residues. Germline V gene sequence: CDR1 MNHEY, CDR2 SVGEGT. The CDR3 DNA sequence: TGTGCCATCTCAGGGGGGTGGTCCTACGAGCAGTACTTC. Protein: CAISGGWSYEQYF.

The V call is TRBV10-2, the J call TRBJ2-5; no definite D call. The V end was cut by 0 bases, the J end by 5 bases, with 4 bases between. Germline CDR1 is WSHSY and CDR2 is SAAADI. The CDR3 contains 12 residues. For the CDR3, the DNA is TGCGCCAGCAGTGAGTCGACGGAGACCCAGTACTTC. It translates to CASSESTETQYF.

This clonotype has ten or more counts. The chain has TRBV4-3 and TRBJ1-6; no definite D call. The CDR3 is 14 residues long. Deletions cut 3 bases from V and 8 bases from J, with 11 bases between. Germline V lookup: CDR1 LGHNA, CDR2 YSLEER. CDR3 nucleotides: TGCGCCAGCAGCCAGAGGAGAATGGATTCACCCCTCCACTTT. Encoded protein: CASSQRRMDSPLHF.

The CDR3 sequence is CASGHLMASGSIRYNEQFF. The CDR3 DNA reads as TGTGCCAGCGGCCATCTTATGGCTAGCGGGAGTATCCGGTACAATGAGCAGTTCTTC. This sequence joins TRBV27 and TRBJ2-1, with 10 bases fitting TRBD2. The CDR3 is 19 residues long. CDR1 is MNHEY, CDR2 SMNVEV, per germline (reference sequence). V shed 8 bases, J shed 4 bases, and the junction held 20 bases outside the gene matches.

The genes are TRBV7-3 and TRBJ2-7, with 9 bases aligning to TRBD1. The CDR3 has 17 residues. Germline CDR1 is SGHTA and CDR2 is FQGTGA. Trimming took 2 bases from V and 6 from J; bases not matched to a gene: 14. The CDR3 nucleotides read TGTGCCAGCAGCTTATACGCCTCCGGGACAGGGAAGGTCGAGCAGTACTTC. Translated: CASSLYASGTGKVEQYF.

The J gene is TRBJ2-5, the V gene TRBV6-6, with D perhaps TRBD1 (5 bases). From germline, CDR1 is MNHNY and CDR2 SVGAGI (reference sequence). The V end lost 2 bases, the J end lost 9 bases, and 7 bases lay between the germline ends. There are 11 residues in the CDR3. This CDR3 reads CASSYPGSQYF. In DNA, the CDR3 is TGTGCCAGCAGTTACCCAGGGTCCCAGTACTTC.

This rearrangement joins TRBV12-3 or TRBV12-4 to TRBJ2-7; 10 bases match TRBD1. V was clipped by 6 bases and J by 2 bases; unmatched bases: 7. This CDR3 has 15 amino acids. DNA for the CDR3: TGTGCCAGCAGCCAGGGACAGGGGATGGCCTACGAGCAGTACTTC. It specifies CASSQGQGMAYEQYF.

The chain links TRBV14 to TRBJ1-1; the D is unclear. V was clipped by 1 base and J by 1 base, with 10 bases between them. Germline V gene data show CDR1 as SGHDN and CDR2 as FVKESK. The CDR3 sequence is 15 residues long. The CDR3 coding sequence is TGTGCCAGCAGCCAAGTCCCCCGGGGGAACACTGAAGCTTTCTTT. This sequence encodes CASSQVPRGNTEAFF.

The rearrangement joins TRBV18 to TRBJ2-7; D could derive from TRBD1 or TRBD2 (5 bases each). Trimming took off 6 bases at V and 6 bases at J, with 21 bases between the two ends. There are 15 residues in the CDR3. The germline V gene encodes CDR1 KGHSH and CDR2 LQKENI. In nucleotides, the CDR3 is TGTGCCAGCTCTCCTTCCGGGACGCGTCCTTTCGAGCAGTACTTC. Its translation is CASSPSGTRPFEQYF.

The chain uses TRBV20-1 and TRBJ2-7, with D possibly TRBD2 on 5 matching bases. Trimming shortened V by 0 bases and J by 1 base, and 19 bases separated the two germline ends. This CDR3 has 17 residues. The germline V gene has CDR1 DFQATT and CDR2 SNEGSKA (reference sequence). The CDR3 is CSARDYSPLEGSYEQYF. The CDR3 nucleotides read TGCAGTGCTAGAGATTATAGCCCACTAGAAGGGTCCTACGAGCAGTACTTC.

The chain carries TRBV30 and TRBJ1-1; D is uncertain. In germline, CDR1 is GTSNPN, CDR2 SVGIG (reference sequence). The CDR3 loop spans 14 amino acids. The V gene lost 4 bases and the J gene lost 1 base, with 13 bases spanning the gap. CDR3 residues: CAWTLFGRNTEAFF. CDR3 in DNA: TGTGCCTGGACCCTATTTGGCAGGAACACTGAAGCTTTCTTT.

The chain uses TRBV12-3 or TRBV12-4 and TRBJ1-5, with D possibly TRBD1 on 6 matching bases. The CDR3 has 14 residues. V was shortened by 8 bases and J by 3 bases, with 14 bases between the two germline ends. In DNA form, the CDR3 reads TGTGCCAGCTCTTCACAGGGTTTCAATCAGCCCCAGCATTTT. This gives the protein CASSSQGFNQPQHF.

Many counts were recorded for this clonotype. The chain links TRBV10-3 to TRBJ2-1, with 8 bases aligning to TRBD2. Germline V gene sequence: CDR1 ENHRY, CDR2 SYGVKD. With V trimmed by 0 bases and J by 4 bases, 2 bases remained unmatched. The length of the CDR3 is 15 residues. The CDR3 reads CAISESTSGYNEQFF. The DNA for the CDR3 is TGTGCCATCAGTGAGTCTACTAGCGGTTACAATGAGCAGTTCTTC.

This clonotype has at least ten counts. The V gene is TRBV4-2, the J gene TRBJ2-7; 7 bases match TRBD1. CDR1 and CDR2 (germline): LGHNA, YNFKEQ. The CDR3 is made up of 14 amino acids. After removal of 8 bases from V and 4 bases from J, the junction contained 11 bases not matched to a gene. CDR3 sequence (DNA): TGTGCCAGCCGCCGAGGGACAGAGACTTACGAGCAGTACTTC. It yields the protein CASRRGTETYEQYF.

The rearrangement joins TRBV20-1 to TRBJ1-2; 9 bases are shared with TRBD1. CDR3 size: 13 residues. V was pared by 6 bases and J by 3 bases, with 5 bases of the junction left unmatched. Germline CDR1 reads DFQATT; CDR2 reads SNEGSKA (reference sequence). The CDR3 nucleotides are TGCAGTGCCGATGACAGGGGGTACTATGGCTACACCTTC. This encodes CSADDRGYYGYTF.